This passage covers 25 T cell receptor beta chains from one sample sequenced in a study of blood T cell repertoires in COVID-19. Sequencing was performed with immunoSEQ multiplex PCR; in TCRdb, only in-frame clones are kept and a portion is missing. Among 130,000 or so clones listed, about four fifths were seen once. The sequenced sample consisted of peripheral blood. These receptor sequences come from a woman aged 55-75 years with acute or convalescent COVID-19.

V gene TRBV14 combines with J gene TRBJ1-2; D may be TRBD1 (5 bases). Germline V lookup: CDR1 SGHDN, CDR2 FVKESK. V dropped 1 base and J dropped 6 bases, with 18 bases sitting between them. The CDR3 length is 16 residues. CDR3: CASSQVEVGTTHGYTF. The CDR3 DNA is TGTGCCAGCAGCCAAGTCGAAGTTGGGACTACCCATGGCTACACCTTC. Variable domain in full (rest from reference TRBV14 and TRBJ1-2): EAGVTQFPSHSVIEKGQTVTLRCDPISGHDNLYWYRRVMGKEIKFLLHFVKESKQDESGMPNNRFLAERTGGTYSTLKVQPAELEDSGVYFCASSQVEVGTTHGYTFGSGTRLTVV.

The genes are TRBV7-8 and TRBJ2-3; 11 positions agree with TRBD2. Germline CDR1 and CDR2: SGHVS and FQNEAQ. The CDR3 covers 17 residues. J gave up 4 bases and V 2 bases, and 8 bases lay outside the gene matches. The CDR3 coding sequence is TGTGCCAGCAGCTTATCCATAGCGGGGGGGCCCTCAGATACGCAGTATTTT. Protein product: CASSLSIAGGPSDTQYF.

The CDR3 DNA reads as TGTGCCAGCAGTCGCAACCATGAGAACAATCAGCCCCAGCATTTT. This translates into CASSRNHENNQPQHF. V usage is TRBV2 and J usage is TRBJ1-5; D is unclear. The CDR3 runs to 15 residues. CDR1 is SNHLY, CDR2 FYNNEI, per germline. Trimming left V 5 bases short and J 3 bases short, with 14 bases between. The whole variable domain, remainder taken from reference TRBV2 and TRBJ1-5, is EPEVTQTPSHQVTQMGQEVILRCVPISNHLYFYWYRQILGQKVEFLVSFYNNEISEKSEIFDDQFSVERPDGSNFTLKIRSTKLEDSAMYFCASSRNHENNQPQHFGDGTRLSIL.

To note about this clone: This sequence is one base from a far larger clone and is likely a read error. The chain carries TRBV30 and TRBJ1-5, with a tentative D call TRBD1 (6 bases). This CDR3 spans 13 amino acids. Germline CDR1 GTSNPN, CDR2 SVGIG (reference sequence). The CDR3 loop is CACSVQGDQPQHF. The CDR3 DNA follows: TGTGCCTGTAGTGTACAGGGCGATCAGCCCCAGCATTTT.

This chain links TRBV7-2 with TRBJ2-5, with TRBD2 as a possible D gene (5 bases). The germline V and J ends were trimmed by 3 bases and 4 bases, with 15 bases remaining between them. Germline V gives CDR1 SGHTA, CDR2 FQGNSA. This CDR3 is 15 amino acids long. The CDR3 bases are TGTGCCAGCAGCTTCAGCCCCGGAGGAGGAGAGACCCAGTACTTC. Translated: CASSFSPGGGETQYF.

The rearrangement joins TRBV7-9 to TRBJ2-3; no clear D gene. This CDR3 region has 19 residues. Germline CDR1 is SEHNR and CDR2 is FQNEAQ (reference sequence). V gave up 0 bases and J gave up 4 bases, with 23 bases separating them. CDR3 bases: TGTGCCAGCAGCTTAGCGCATGGATTTGCGCTAGTCATTCCAGATACGCAGTATTTT. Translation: CASSLAHGFALVIPDTQYF.

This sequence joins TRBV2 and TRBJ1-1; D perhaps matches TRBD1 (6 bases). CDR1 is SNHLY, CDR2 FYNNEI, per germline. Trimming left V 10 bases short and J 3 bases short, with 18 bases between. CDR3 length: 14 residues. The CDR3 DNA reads TGTGCCACCCACGGTAGGGACATCTACACTGAAGCTTTCTTT. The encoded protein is CATHGRDIYTEAFF.

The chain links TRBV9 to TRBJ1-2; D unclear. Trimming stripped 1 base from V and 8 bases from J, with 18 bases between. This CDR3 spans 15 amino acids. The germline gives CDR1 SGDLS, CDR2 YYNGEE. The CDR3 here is CASSVLEVGVQGYTF. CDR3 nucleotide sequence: TGTGCCAGCAGCGTATTGGAGGTCGGGGTTCAAGGCTACACCTTC.

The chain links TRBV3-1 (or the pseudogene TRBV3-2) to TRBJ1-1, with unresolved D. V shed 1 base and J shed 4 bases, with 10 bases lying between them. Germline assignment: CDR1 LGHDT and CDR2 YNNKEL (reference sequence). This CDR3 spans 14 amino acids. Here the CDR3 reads CASSQGSSGTEAFF. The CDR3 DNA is TGTGCCAGCAGCCAAGGGAGTTCTGGCACTGAAGCTTTCTTT.

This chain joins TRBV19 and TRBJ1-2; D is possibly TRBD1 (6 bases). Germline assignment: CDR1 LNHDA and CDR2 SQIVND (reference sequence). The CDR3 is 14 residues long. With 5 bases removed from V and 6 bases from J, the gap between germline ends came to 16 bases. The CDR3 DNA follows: TGTGCCAGTAGTCCCGTTTGGACAGTTGATGGCTACACCTTC. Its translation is CASSPVWTVDGYTF.

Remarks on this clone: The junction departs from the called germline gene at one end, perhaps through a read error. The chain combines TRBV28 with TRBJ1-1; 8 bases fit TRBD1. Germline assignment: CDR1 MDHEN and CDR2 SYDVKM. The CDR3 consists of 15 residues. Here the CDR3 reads CASRLYRGTNTEAFF. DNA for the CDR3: TGTGCCAGCAGATTATACAGGGGGACGAACACTGAAGCTTTCTTT.

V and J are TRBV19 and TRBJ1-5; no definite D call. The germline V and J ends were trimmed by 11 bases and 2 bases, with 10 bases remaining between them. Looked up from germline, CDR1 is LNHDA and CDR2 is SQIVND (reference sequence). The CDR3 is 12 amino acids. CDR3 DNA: TGTGCCTCGACGGAGGGCAATCAGCCCCAGCATTTT. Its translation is CASTEGNQPQHF.

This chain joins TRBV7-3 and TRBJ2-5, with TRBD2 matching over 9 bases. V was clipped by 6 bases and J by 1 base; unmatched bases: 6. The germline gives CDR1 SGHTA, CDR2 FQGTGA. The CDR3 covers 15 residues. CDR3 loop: CASSYGAGGQETQYF. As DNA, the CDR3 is TGTGCCAGCAGTTATGGAGCGGGGGGCCAAGAGACCCAGTACTTC.

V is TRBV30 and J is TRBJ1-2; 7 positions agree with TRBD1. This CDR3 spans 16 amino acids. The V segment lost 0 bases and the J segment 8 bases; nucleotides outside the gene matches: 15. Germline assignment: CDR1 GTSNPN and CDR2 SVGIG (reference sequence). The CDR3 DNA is TGTGCCTGGAGTGTTTCTGATATACCTTCAGGGGGGGGCTACACCTTC. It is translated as CAWSVSDIPSGGGYTF.

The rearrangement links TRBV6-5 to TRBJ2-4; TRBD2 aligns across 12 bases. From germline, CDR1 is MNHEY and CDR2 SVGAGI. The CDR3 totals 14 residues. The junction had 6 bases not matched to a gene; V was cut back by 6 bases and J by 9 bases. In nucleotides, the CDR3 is TGTGCCAGCAGGCGGACTAGCGGGGATAGCATTCAGTACTTC. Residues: CASRRTSGDSIQYF.

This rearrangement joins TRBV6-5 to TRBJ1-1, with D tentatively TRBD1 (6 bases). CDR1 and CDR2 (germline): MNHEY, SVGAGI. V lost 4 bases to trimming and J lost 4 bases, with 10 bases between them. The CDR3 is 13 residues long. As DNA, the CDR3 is TGTGCCAGCAGTTCCAACAGGGCCACTGAAGCTTTCTTT. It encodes CASSSNRATEAFF.

The CDR3 here is CASTMELSNQPQHF. CDR3 DNA sequence: TGTGCCAGTACGATGGAGCTTAGCAATCAGCCCCAGCATTTT. V is TRBV19 and J is TRBJ1-5; D is undetermined. The CDR3 runs 14 residues. Germline lookup yields CDR1 LNHDA and CDR2 SQIVND (reference sequence). The V end lost 7 bases, the J end lost 0 bases, and 10 bases lay between the germline ends.

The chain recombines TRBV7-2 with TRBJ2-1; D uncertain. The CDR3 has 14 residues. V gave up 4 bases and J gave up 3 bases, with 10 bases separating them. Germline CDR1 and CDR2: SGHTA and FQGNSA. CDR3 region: CASSSSSLYNEQFF. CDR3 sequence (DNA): TGTGCCAGCAGCTCGTCCTCCCTCTACAATGAGCAGTTCTTC.

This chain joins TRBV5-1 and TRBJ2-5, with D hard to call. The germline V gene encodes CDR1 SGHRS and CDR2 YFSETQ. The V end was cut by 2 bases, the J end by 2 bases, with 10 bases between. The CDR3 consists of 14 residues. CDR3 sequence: CASSLSAEQETQYF. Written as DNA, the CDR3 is TGCGCCAGCAGCTTATCTGCGGAGCAAGAGACCCAGTACTTC.

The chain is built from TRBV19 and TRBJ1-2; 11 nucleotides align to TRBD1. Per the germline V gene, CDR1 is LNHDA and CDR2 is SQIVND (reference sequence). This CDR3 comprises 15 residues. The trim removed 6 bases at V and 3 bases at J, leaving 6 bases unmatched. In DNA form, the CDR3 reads TGTGCCAGTAGCCCCGGGACAGGGGGGGACTATGGCTACACCTTC. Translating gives CASSPGTGGDYGYTF.

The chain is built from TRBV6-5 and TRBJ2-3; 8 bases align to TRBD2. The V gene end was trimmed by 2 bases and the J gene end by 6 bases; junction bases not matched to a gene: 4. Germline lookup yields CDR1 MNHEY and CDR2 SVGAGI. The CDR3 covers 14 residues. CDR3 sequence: CASSYGLAGDTQYF. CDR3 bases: TGTGCCAGCAGTTACGGACTAGCCGGGGATACGCAGTATTTT.

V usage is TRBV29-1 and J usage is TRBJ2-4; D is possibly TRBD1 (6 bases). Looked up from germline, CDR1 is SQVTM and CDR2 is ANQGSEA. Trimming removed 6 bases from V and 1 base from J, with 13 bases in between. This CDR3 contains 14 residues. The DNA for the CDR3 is TGCAGCGTAGCACAGGGTATCGCCAAAAACATTCAGTACTTC. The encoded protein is CSVAQGIAKNIQYF.

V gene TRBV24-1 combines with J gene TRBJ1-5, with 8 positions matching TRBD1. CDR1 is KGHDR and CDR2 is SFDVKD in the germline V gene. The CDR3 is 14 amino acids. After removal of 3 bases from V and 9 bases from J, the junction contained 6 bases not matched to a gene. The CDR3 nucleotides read TGTGCCACCAGTGATACGATCACAGGGGGGCCCCAGCATTTT. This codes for CATSDTITGGPQHF.

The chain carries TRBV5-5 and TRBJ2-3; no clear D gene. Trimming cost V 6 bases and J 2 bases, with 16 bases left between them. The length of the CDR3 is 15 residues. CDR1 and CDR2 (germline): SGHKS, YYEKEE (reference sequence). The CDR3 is CASTPGTPFTDTQYF. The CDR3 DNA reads TGTGCCAGCACACCGGGTACCCCGTTCACAGATACGCAGTATTTT.

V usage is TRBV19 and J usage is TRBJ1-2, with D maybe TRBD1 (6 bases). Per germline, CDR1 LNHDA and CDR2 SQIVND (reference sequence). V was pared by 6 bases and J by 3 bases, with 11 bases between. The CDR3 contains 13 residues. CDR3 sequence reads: CASRAGEYYGYTF. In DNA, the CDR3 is TGTGCCAGTAGAGCAGGGGAGTACTATGGCTACACCTTC.